The entry below describes one T cell receptor (beta chain). The sample belongs to a study of blood T cells in healthy people across ages. Trimming removed 4 bases from V and 3 bases from J, with 8 bases in between. The CDR3 totals 12 residues. CDR1 DFQATT and CDR2 SNEGSKA come from the germline V gene (reference sequence). Combining a sample-barcoded 5' primer with a J-beta primer mix, a second PCR ran for about 7 to 11 cycles. One entry per CDR3 protein, called by TCRdb with MiXCR from the 5' RACE reads. The sample records over 600,000 distinct CDR3 sequences, more than 50% being singletons. The chain couples TRBV20-1 to TRBJ2-3; D is ambiguous. The receptor comes from a man in his forties in good health. The sequencing input was blood. Here the CDR3 DNA reads TGCAGTGCTATATCAGGAACAGATACGCAGTATTTT. Protein product: CSAISGTDTQYF.